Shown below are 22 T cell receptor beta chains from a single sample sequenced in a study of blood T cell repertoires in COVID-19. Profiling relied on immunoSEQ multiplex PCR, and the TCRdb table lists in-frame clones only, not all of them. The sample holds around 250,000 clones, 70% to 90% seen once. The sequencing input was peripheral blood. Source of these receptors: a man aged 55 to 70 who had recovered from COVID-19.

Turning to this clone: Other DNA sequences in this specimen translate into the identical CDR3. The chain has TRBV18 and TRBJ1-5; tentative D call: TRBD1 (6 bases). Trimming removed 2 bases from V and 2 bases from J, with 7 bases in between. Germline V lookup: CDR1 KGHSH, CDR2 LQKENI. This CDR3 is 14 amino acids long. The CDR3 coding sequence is TGTGCCAGCTCACCAAGACAGGGCAATCAGCCCCAGCATTTT. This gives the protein CASSPRQGNQPQHF.

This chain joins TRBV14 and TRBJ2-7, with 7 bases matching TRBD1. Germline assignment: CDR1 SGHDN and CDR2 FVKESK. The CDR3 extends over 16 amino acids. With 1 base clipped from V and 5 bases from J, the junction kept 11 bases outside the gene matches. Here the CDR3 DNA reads TGTGCCAGCAGCCAAGCTCCCGCGACAGGGATACACGAGCAGTACTTC. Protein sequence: CASSQAPATGIHEQYF.

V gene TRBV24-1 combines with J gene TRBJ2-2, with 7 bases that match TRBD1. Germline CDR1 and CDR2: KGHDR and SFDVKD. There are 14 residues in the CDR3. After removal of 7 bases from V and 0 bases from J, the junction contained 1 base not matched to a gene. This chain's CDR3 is CATRTGTNTGELFF. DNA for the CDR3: TGTGCCACCAGGACAGGGACGAACACCGGGGAGCTGTTTTTT.

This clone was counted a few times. DNA for the CDR3: TGTGCCAGCAGCAGGGGTATTGGCTATGGCTACACCTTC. Protein sequence: CASSRGIGYGYTF. V is TRBV2 and J is TRBJ1-2; D may be TRBD1 (6 bases). The germline V and J ends were trimmed by 6 bases and 4 bases, with 12 bases remaining between them. Looked up from germline, CDR1 is SNHLY and CDR2 is FYNNEI. The length of the CDR3 is 13 residues.

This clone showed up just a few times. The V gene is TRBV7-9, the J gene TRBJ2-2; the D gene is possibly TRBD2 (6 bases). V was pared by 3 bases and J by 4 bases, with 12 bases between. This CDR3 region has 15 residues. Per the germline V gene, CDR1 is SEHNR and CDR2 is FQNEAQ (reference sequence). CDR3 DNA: TGTGCCAGCAGCTTGGGTGATAGCGGCACCGGGGAGCTGTTTTTT. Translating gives CASSLGDSGTGELFF.

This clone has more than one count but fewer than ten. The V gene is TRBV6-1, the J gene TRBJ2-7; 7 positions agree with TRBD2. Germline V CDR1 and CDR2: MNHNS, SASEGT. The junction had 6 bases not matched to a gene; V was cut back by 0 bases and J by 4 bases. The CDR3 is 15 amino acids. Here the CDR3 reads CASSEAIAGVYEQYF. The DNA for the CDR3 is TGTGCCAGCAGTGAAGCGATCGCGGGAGTTTACGAGCAGTACTTC.

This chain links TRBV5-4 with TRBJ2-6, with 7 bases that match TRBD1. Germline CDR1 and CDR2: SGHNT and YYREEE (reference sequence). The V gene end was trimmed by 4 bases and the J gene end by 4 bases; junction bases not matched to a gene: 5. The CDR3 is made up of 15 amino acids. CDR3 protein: CASSVGTVGANVLTF. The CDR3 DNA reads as TGTGCCAGCAGCGTGGGGACAGTCGGGGCCAACGTCCTGACTTTC. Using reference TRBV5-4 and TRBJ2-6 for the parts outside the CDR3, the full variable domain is ETGVTQSPTHLIKTRGQQVTLRCSSQSGHNTVSWYQQALGQGPQFIFQYYREEENGRGNFPPRFSGLQFPNYSSELNVNALELDDSALYLCASSVGTVGANVLTFGAGSRLTVL.

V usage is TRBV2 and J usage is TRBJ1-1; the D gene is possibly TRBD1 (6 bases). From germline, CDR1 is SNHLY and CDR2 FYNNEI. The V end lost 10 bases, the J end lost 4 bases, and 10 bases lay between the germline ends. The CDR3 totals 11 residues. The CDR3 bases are TGTGCCACCCAAGGGGGCACTGAAGCTTTCTTT. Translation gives CATQGGTEAFF.

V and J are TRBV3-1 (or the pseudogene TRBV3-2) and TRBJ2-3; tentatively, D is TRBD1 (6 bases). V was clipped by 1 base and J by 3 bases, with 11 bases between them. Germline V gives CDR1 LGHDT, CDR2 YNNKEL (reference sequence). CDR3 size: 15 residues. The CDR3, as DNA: TGTGCCAGCAGCCAAGCGGCAGGGGTGACAGATACGCAGTATTTT. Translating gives CASSQAAGVTDTQYF.

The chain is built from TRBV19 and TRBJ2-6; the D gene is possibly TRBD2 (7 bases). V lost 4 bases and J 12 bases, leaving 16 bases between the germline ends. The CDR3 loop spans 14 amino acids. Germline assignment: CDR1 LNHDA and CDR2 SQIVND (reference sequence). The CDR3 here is CASSKNRERGVLTF. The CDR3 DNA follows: TGTGCCAGTAGTAAGAACAGGGAGCGGGGCGTCCTGACTTTC. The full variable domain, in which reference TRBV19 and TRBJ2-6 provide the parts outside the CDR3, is DGGITQSPKYLFRKEGQNVTLSCEQNLNHDAMYWYRQDPGQGLRLIYYSQIVNDFQKGDIAEGYSVSREKKESFPLTVTSAQKNPTAFYLCASSKNRERGVLTFGAGSRLTVL.

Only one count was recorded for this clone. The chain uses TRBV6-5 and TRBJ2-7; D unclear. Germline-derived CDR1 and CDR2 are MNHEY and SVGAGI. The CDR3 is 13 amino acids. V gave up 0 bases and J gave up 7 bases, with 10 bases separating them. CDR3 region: CASSYSVSREQYF. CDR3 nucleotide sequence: TGTGCCAGCAGTTACTCAGTATCCCGGGAGCAGTACTTC.

The CDR3 coding sequence is TGTGCCAGCAGTCGTTCTAGCGGGGGGTTCCAAGAGACCCAGTACTTC. Translated, it gives CASSRSSGGFQETQYF. The chain links TRBV7-9 to TRBJ2-5, with 11 positions matching TRBD2. J gave up 1 base and V 6 bases, and 7 bases lay outside the gene matches. Germline V gene lookup returns CDR1 SEHNR and CDR2 FQNEAQ (reference sequence). There are 16 residues in the CDR3.

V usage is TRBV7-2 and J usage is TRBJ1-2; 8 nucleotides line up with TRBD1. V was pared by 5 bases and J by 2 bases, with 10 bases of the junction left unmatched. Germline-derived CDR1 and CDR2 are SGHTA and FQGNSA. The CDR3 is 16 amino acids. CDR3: CASSMRGQAKNYGYTF. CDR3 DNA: TGTGCCAGCAGCATGCGGGGACAGGCCAAAAACTATGGCTACACCTTC.

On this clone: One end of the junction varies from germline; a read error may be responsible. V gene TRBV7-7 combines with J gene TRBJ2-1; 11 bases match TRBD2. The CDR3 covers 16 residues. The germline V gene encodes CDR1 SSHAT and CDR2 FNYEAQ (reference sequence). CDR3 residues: CASSRQLAGAGNEQFF. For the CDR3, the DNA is TGTGCTAGCAGCCGGCAACTAGCGGGGGCCGGCAATGAGCAGTTCTTC.

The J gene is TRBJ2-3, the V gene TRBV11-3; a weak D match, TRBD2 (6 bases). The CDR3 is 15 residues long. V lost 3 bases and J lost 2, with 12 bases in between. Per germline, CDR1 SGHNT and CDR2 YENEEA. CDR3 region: CASSFRGTATDTQYF. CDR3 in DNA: TGTGCCAGCAGCTTTCGGGGGACCGCCACAGATACGCAGTATTTT. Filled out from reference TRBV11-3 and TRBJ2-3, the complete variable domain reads EAGVVQSPRYKIIEKKQPVAFWCNPISGHNTLYWYLQNLGQGPELLIRYENEEAVDDSQLPKDRFSAERLKGVDSTLKIQPAELGDSAVYLCASSFRGTATDTQYFGPGTRLTVL.

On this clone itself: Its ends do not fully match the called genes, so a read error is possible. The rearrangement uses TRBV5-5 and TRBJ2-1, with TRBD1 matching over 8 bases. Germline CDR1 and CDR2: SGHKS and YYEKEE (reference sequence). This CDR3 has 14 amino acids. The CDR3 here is CASSFRQGYSEQFF. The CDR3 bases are TGTGCCAGCAGCTTTCGACAGGGGTACAGTGAGCAGTTCTTC.

This chain's CDR3 is CASSLGQGSGGPTDTQYF. DNA for the CDR3: TGCGCCAGCAGCTTGGGACAGGGATCGGGGGGGCCAACAGATACGCAGTATTTT. V usage is TRBV5-1 and J usage is TRBJ2-3; TRBD2 is a possible D gene (8 bases). This CDR3 has 18 amino acids. V was trimmed by 0 bases and J by 3 bases, leaving 20 bases between them. CDR1 is SGHRS and CDR2 is YFSETQ in the germline V gene.

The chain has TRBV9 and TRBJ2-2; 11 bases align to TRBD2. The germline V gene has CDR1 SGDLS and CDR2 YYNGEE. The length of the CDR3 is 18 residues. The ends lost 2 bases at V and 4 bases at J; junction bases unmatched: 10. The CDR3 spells CASSVRPSGRTGTGELFF. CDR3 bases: TGTGCCAGCAGCGTGCGACCTAGCGGGAGGACGGGCACCGGGGAGCTGTTTTTT. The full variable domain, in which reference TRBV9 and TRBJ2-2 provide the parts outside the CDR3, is DSGVTQTPKHLITATGQRVTLRCSPRSGDLSVYWYQQSLDQGLQFLIQYYNGEERAKGNILERFSAQQFPDLHSELNLSSLELGDSALYFCASSVRPSGRTGTGELFFGEGSRLTVL.

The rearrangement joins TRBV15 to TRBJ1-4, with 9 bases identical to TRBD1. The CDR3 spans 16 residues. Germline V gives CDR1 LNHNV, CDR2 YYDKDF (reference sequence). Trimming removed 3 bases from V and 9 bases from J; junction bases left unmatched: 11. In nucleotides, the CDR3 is TGTGCCACCAGCAGCGGATTACAGGGGGCCCAGAAAAAACTGTTTTTT. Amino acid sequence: CATSSGLQGAQKKLFF.

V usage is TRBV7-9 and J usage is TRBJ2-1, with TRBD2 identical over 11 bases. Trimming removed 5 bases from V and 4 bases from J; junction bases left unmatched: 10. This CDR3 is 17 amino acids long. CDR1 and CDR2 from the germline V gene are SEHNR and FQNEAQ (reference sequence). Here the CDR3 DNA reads TGTGCCAGCAGCCCCGCTAGCGGGAGGCCGGGGTACAATGAGCAGTTCTTC. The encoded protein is CASSPASGRPGYNEQFF.

The CDR3 region is CASSLVGQGLAKNIQYF. The DNA for the CDR3 is TGTGCCAGCAGCTTAGTCGGGCAGGGTTTAGCCAAAAACATTCAGTACTTC. The chain couples TRBV7-7 to TRBJ2-4, with a weak D call TRBD1 (5 bases). CDR1 and CDR2 from the germline V gene are SSHAT and FNYEAQ (reference sequence). The V end lost 1 base, the J end lost 0 bases, and 13 bases lay between the germline ends. The CDR3 is 17 residues long.

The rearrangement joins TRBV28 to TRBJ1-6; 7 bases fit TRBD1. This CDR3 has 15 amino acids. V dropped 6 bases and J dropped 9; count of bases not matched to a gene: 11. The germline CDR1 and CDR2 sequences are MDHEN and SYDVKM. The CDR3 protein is CASSFSRTGTSPLHF. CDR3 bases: TGTGCCAGCAGCTTCTCCCGGACAGGTACTTCACCCCTCCACTTT.